Listed below are T cell receptor beta chains from one sample, sequenced in a study of blood T cell repertoires in COVID-19. TCRdb's table, derived via immunoSEQ multiplex PCR, lists solely in-frame clones and lacks some. The sample holds roughly 200,000 clones, approximately 85% seen once. The sequencing sample was made of peripheral blood. These TCRs come from a woman aged 60-75 years with acute or convalescent COVID-19. Both conserved end residues are part of each CDR3. Each record gives: V gene, clone size, D gene, J gene, CDR3 protein, CDR3 DNA. The D gene is left open where the match is weak. Where a row states a size, it is once, few, many or the class of an expanded clone; other rows omit it.

TRBV5-1	.	.	TRBJ1-2	CASSPVAGFGGYTF	TGCGCCAGCAGCCCAGTGGCCGGGTTTGGTGGCTACACCTTC
TRBV6-4	.	.	TRBJ2-3	CASSVGLSTDTQYF	TGTGCCAGCAGTGTCGGTCTATCCACAGATACGCAGTATTTT
TRBV6-4	.	.	TRBJ2-7	CASIGRGRYYEQYF	TGTGCCAGCATAGGGCGGGGCAGATACTACGAGCAGTACTTC
TRBV28	few	.	TRBJ1-2	CASSFGRVLNGYTF	TGTGCCAGCAGTTTTGGGCGCGTGTTGAATGGCTACACCTTC
TRBV11-3	.	TRBD2	TRBJ2-1	CASSLTSGSYEQFF	TGTGCCAGCAGCTTAACTAGCGGGAGCTATGAGCAGTTCTTC
TRBV6-5	.	.	TRBJ1-1	CASSYSIGLNTEAFF	TGTGCCAGCAGTTACTCGATCGGGTTGAACACTGAAGCTTTCTTT
TRBV18	once	TRBD1	TRBJ1-1	CASSQDRGKWNTEAFF	TGTGCCAGCTCACAGGACAGGGGGAAATGGAACACTGAAGCTTTCTTT
TRBV9	.	.	TRBJ1-1	CASSPQWGENTEAFF	TGTGCCAGCAGCCCTCAATGGGGGGAAAACACTGAAGCTTTCTTT
TRBV5-8	.	.	TRBJ2-2	CASTMGRNTGELFF	TGTGCCAGCACCATGGGGCGGAACACCGGGGAGCTGTTTTTT
TRBV18	.	TRBD1	TRBJ2-1	CASSPKTGTGGSYNEQFF	TGTGCCAGCTCACCAAAAACCGGGACAGGGGGGTCCTACAATGAGCAGTTCTTC
TRBV7-8	few	.	TRBJ1-2	CASSPGGYDYGYTF	TGTGCCAGCAGCCCCGGAGGGTACGACTATGGCTACACCTTC
TRBV27	.	TRBD1	TRBJ1-2	CASSFGDRDSYGYTF	TGTGCCAGCAGTTTCGGGGACAGGGATTCCTATGGCTACACCTTC
TRBV3-1/TRBV3-2	.	.	TRBJ1-1	CASSQLQGGTEAFF	TGTGCCAGCAGCCAACTTCAGGGTGGGACTGAAGCTTTCTTT
TRBV9	.	.	TRBJ2-3	CASSVEGANTQYF	TGTGCCAGCAGCGTAGAAGGGGCTAATACGCAGTATTTT
TRBV25-1	once	.	TRBJ1-3	CASSESTGFGNTIYF	TGTGCCAGCAGTGAATCGACAGGCTTTGGAAACACCATATATTTT
TRBV29-1	.	TRBD2	TRBJ2-3	CSVEIRLAGVVDTQYF	TGCAGCGTTGAAATAAGGCTAGCGGGAGTGGTGGATACGCAGTATTTT